This passage covers 30 T cell receptor beta chains from one sample sequenced in a study of blood T cell repertoires in COVID-19. The method was immunoSEQ multiplex PCR; TCRdb's version includes in-frame clones alone and lacks a portion of them. Found here are 350,000 to 400,000 clones, approximately 93% of them singletons; the top ten hold about 0.86%. The specimen sequenced was PBMCs or T cells enriched from blood (not recorded which). All receptors derive from a woman aged 40-49 years who had been exposed to COVID-19.

This rearrangement joins TRBV19 to TRBJ2-1; the D is unclear. V lost 7 bases and J 9 bases, leaving 7 bases between the germline ends. The CDR3 loop spans 10 amino acids. The germline V gene encodes CDR1 LNHDA and CDR2 SQIVND (reference sequence). CDR3: CASKSSEQFF. The CDR3 coding sequence is TGTGCCAGTAAAAGCTCTGAGCAGTTCTTC.

This chain uses TRBV21-1 with TRBJ2-3; no DNA check was done on the table's D call, TRBD2. TRBV21-1 counts as a pseudogene. The CDR3 extends over 16 amino acids. CDR3 bases: TGTGCCAGCAGCGGATCTAGCGGGGGGACCACAGATACGCAGTATTTT. This sequence encodes CASSGSSGGTTDTQYF.

The CDR3 loop is CASSLPPALAGGNEQFF. The CDR3 bases are TGTGCCAGCAGCTTACCGCCAGCGCTCGCCGGAGGGAATGAGCAGTTCTTC. The chain carries TRBV11-3 and TRBJ2-1, with D possibly TRBD2 on 6 matching bases. The ends were cut back, 2 bases at V and 7 bases at J, with 21 bases in the middle. Germline assignment: CDR1 SGHNT and CDR2 YENEEA. The CDR3 is 17 residues long.

The chain links TRBV9 to TRBJ2-1, with D possibly being TRBD2 (6 bases). Germline V gives CDR1 SGDLS, CDR2 YYNGEE. The ends were cut back, 0 bases at V and 5 bases at J, with 18 bases in the middle. This CDR3 is built from 17 residues. This chain's CDR3 is CASSVARAGKGDNEQFF. The CDR3 DNA sequence: TGTGCCAGCAGCGTAGCTCGGGCGGGAAAGGGAGACAATGAGCAGTTCTTC.

The genes are TRBV5-1 and TRBJ1-1; a possible D gene is TRBD1 (5 bases). The CDR3 is made up of 14 amino acids. CDR1 is SGHRS and CDR2 is YFSETQ in the germline V gene. V lost 4 bases and J 0 bases, leaving 10 bases between the germline ends. This CDR3 is CASSQGTMNTEAFF. In DNA, the CDR3 is TGCGCCAGCAGCCAGGGAACCATGAACACTGAAGCTTTCTTT.

Only one count was recorded for this clone. This chain uses TRBV5-1 with TRBJ2-5, with D hard to call. Germline values: CDR1 SGHRS, CDR2 YFSETQ. The CDR3 runs 15 residues. Deletions cut 0 bases from V and 2 bases from J, with 11 bases between. Here the CDR3 reads CASSLVLQAQETQYF. Written as DNA, the CDR3 is TGCGCCAGCAGCTTGGTCTTGCAGGCACAAGAGACCCAGTACTTC.

This chain joins TRBV19 and TRBJ1-5; 7 bases fit TRBD1. This CDR3 is 16 amino acids long. V trimming: 8 bases; J trimming: 4 bases; junction bases outside the gene matches: 14. The germline V gene has CDR1 LNHDA and CDR2 SQIVND (reference sequence). CDR3 sequence (DNA): TGTGCCAGTGCAAGAACTGGGACAGCCAGGAATCAGCCCCAGCATTTT. This sequence encodes CASARTGTARNQPQHF.

The V gene is TRBV30, the J gene TRBJ2-5, with D perhaps TRBD2 (6 bases). V lost 5 bases and J 5 bases, leaving 21 bases between the germline ends. Germline V gene lookup returns CDR1 GTSNPN and CDR2 SVGIG (reference sequence). The CDR3 extends over 15 amino acids. The CDR3 DNA sequence: TGTGCCTGGCTTAAATCGGAGGAGGGGAGGGAGACCCAGTACTTC. The encoded protein is CAWLKSEEGRETQYF.

As to this clone: One end of the junction varies from germline; a read error may be responsible. The V call is TRBV7-7, the J call TRBJ2-1, with 14 positions matching TRBD2. Germline V gene sequence: CDR1 SSHAT, CDR2 FNYEAQ (reference sequence). The CDR3 contains 17 residues. For the CDR3, the DNA is TGTGCTAGCAGCTCGGGACTAGCGGGAGTATCCTACAATGAGCAGTTCTTC. The encoded protein is CASSSGLAGVSYNEQFF.

The chain has TRBV6-2 or TRBV6-3 and TRBJ1-1, with D possibly being TRBD1 (5 bases). Germline CDR1 reads MNHEY; CDR2 reads SVGEGT. V gave up 2 bases and J gave up 4 bases, with 17 bases separating them. The CDR3 is made up of 16 amino acids. In DNA form, the CDR3 reads TGTGCCAGCAGTTACAATTTGGGGCTGGATCGCACTGAAGCTTTCTTT. This sequence encodes CASSYNLGLDRTEAFF.

The chain has TRBV5-1 and TRBJ1-5; tentative D call: TRBD1 (5 bases). V dropped 0 bases and J dropped 7 bases, with 8 bases sitting between them. Germline CDR1 reads SGHRS; CDR2 reads YFSETQ. The length of the CDR3 is 13 residues. In DNA form, the CDR3 reads TGCGCCAGCAGCTTGGGCGGGGGACAGCCCCAGCATTTT. This gives the protein CASSLGGGQPQHF. The complete variable domain, with remaining parts taken from reference TRBV5-1 and TRBJ1-5, reads KAGVTQTPRYLIKTRGQQVTLSCSPISGHRSVSWYQQTPGQGLQFLFEYFSETQRNKGNFPGRFSGRQFSNSRSEMNVSTLELGDSALYLCASSLGGGQPQHFGDGTRLSIL.

The chain uses TRBV19 and TRBJ1-1, with a tentative D call TRBD1 (5 bases). Germline V gene data show CDR1 as LNHDA and CDR2 as SQIVND (reference sequence). Trimming cost V 6 bases and J 5 bases, with 13 bases left between them. The CDR3 is 13 residues long. The CDR3 spells CASSRGGWTEAFF. The CDR3 DNA follows: TGTGCCAGTAGCCGGGGGGGTTGGACTGAAGCTTTCTTT.

The chain couples TRBV19 to TRBJ1-4, with TRBD1 as a possible D gene (6 bases). Trimming removed 6 bases from V and 6 bases from J, with 11 bases in between. Germline V lookup: CDR1 LNHDA, CDR2 SQIVND (reference sequence). The CDR3 runs to 13 residues. This CDR3 reads CASRKQGYEKLFF. CDR3 sequence (DNA): TGTGCCAGTAGGAAACAGGGTTATGAAAAACTGTTTTTT.

J is TRBJ2-3 and V is TRBV15, with D perhaps TRBD1 (6 bases). There are 14 residues in the CDR3. V dropped 4 bases and J dropped 3 bases, with 11 bases sitting between them. Germline V gene sequence: CDR1 LNHNV, CDR2 YYDKDF (reference sequence). CDR3: CATSKGGSTDTQYF. Here the CDR3 DNA reads TGTGCCACCAGCAAAGGGGGTTCAACAGATACGCAGTATTTT.

The chain carries TRBV6-5 and TRBJ1-1, with 10 nucleotides matching TRBD1. The germline V gene encodes CDR1 MNHEY and CDR2 SVGAGI. V shed 7 bases, J shed 6 bases, and the junction held 8 bases outside the gene matches. The CDR3 length is 14 residues. The CDR3 DNA is TGTGCCAGCAAACCGACAGGGGGCTTGGCTGAAGCTTTCTTT. Translated: CASKPTGGLAEAFF.

This clone was picked up one time. The J gene is TRBJ2-2, the V gene TRBV11-2; TRBD1 might be the D (6 bases). The CDR3 sequence is 14 residues long. Trimming cost V 6 bases and J 4 bases, with 12 bases left between them. Germline V gene lookup returns CDR1 SGHAT and CDR2 FQNNGV. The chain's CDR3 is CASRQTGSTGELFF. The CDR3 nucleotides read TGTGCCAGCAGGCAAACAGGGAGCACCGGGGAGCTGTTTTTT.

The rearrangement links TRBV20-1 to TRBJ1-1; D not certain. CDR3 length: 11 amino acids. Germline-derived CDR1 and CDR2 are DFQATT and SNEGSKA (reference sequence). The V end was cut by 5 bases, the J end by 1 base, with 5 bases between. The CDR3 spells CSAQENTEAFF. In DNA form, the CDR3 reads TGCAGTGCTCAGGAGAACACTGAAGCTTTCTTT.

This chain joins TRBV27 and TRBJ2-2; TRBD1 might be the D (5 bases). The CDR3 is 16 amino acids. Trimming pared 8 bases from V and 2 bases from J, leaving 18 bases between. Per germline, CDR1 MNHEY and CDR2 SMNVEV (reference sequence). The CDR3 nucleotides are TGTGCCAGCGGGGTCCTTAGCAGGGTAAACACCGGGGAGCTGTTTTTT. It is translated as CASGVLSRVNTGELFF.

This chain uses TRBV29-1 with TRBJ1-4; TRBD1 might be the D (5 bases). CDR1 and CDR2 from the germline V gene are SQVTM and ANQGSEA. The CDR3 has 12 residues. V was pared by 4 bases and J by 4 bases, with 7 bases between. The CDR3 DNA sequence: TGCAGCGTTGCTCAGGGTAATGAAAAACTGTTTTTT. Encoded protein: CSVAQGNEKLFF.

This clone was found a few times. The chain combines TRBV7-3 with TRBJ2-7; D uncertain. CDR3 length: 13 amino acids. Trimming removed 5 bases from V and 3 bases from J, with 11 bases in between. CDR1 is SGHTA, CDR2 FQGTGA, per germline. Here the CDR3 reads CASSISSLYEQYF. In DNA form, the CDR3 reads TGTGCCAGCAGCATCTCCTCTCTCTACGAGCAGTACTTC.

The chain recombines TRBV6-5 with TRBJ1-2, with 7 bases matching TRBD1. Trimming at V came to 5 bases and at J to 13 bases, leaving 13 bases not matched to a gene. The CDR3 length is 13 residues. Looked up from germline, CDR1 is MNHEY and CDR2 is SVGAGI. As DNA, the CDR3 is TGTGCCAGCAGTCCCACAGGGGATTCAAGAATCACCTTC. It translates to CASSPTGDSRITF.

The chain has TRBV5-1 and TRBJ2-1; 8 positions match TRBD1. Germline-derived CDR1 and CDR2 are SGHRS and YFSETQ. The CDR3 length is 19 residues. V lost 4 bases, J lost 5 bases, and 20 bases stayed unmatched. CDR3 in DNA: TGCGCCAGCAGCCACAGGGGGTCGTGGTTGTTAGCGTCCAACAATGAGCAGTTCTTC. This sequence encodes CASSHRGSWLLASNNEQFF.

V is TRBV12-3 or TRBV12-4 and J is TRBJ2-1; a possible D gene is TRBD2 (8 bases). Trimming took off 9 bases at V and 6 bases at J, with 12 bases between the two ends. The CDR3 has 12 residues. The CDR3 loop reads CASSGTANEQFF. CDR3 bases: TGTGCCAGTAGCGGGACAGCCAATGAGCAGTTCTTC.

The chain links TRBV30 to TRBJ1-6, with 7 bases lining up with TRBD1. V shed 5 bases, J shed 4 bases, and the junction held 8 bases outside the gene matches. CDR1 is GTSNPN and CDR2 is SVGIG in the germline V gene (reference sequence). The CDR3 is 15 residues long. The CDR3, as DNA: TGTGCCTGGCGAACCGGGACAGCGTATAATTCACCCCTCCACTTT. The encoded protein is CAWRTGTAYNSPLHF.

The V call is TRBV27, the J call TRBJ1-1; TRBD1 is a possible D gene (5 bases). Germline-derived CDR1 and CDR2 are MNHEY and SMNVEV (reference sequence). V was pared by 2 bases and J by 4 bases, with 8 bases between. CDR3 size: 13 residues. The CDR3 here is CASSLGGSTEAFF. The CDR3 bases are TGTGCCAGCAGTTTAGGGGGGAGCACTGAAGCTTTCTTT.

V gene TRBV11-3 combines with J gene TRBJ1-3, with D possibly TRBD1 on 6 matching bases. The CDR3 spans 19 residues. CDR1 and CDR2 (germline): SGHNT, YENEEA. The V and J ends lost 5 bases and 2 bases respectively, with 25 bases between them. The CDR3 bases are TGTGCCAGCAGCCCCCGAGGGCTTACGGGACAAAGAACTGGAAACACCATATATTTT. Its protein is CASSPRGLTGQRTGNTIYF. The full variable domain, in which reference TRBV11-3 and TRBJ1-3 provide the parts outside the CDR3, is EAGVVQSPRYKIIEKKQPVAFWCNPISGHNTLYWYLQNLGQGPELLIRYENEEAVDDSQLPKDRFSAERLKGVDSTLKIQPAELGDSAVYLCASSPRGLTGQRTGNTIYFGEGSWLTVV.

The DNA for the CDR3 is TGTGCCAGCAGCCACGGTGCCGGGAGCTACACCTTC. Amino acid sequence: CASSHGAGSYTF. The V and J genes are TRBV7-2 and TRBJ1-2, with no clear D. The germline V and J ends were trimmed by 5 bases and 9 bases, with 13 bases remaining between them. Per germline, CDR1 SGHTA and CDR2 FQGNSA. The CDR3 totals 12 residues. Together with reference TRBV7-2 and TRBJ1-2, the CDR3 gives the full variable domain: GAGVSQSPSNKVTEKGKDVELRCDPISGHTALYWYRQSLGQGLEFLIYFQGNSAPDKSGLPSDRFSAERTGGSVSTLTIQRTQQEDSAVYLCASSHGAGSYTFGSGTRLTVV.

The chain couples TRBV13 to TRBJ1-3, with no clear D. Trimming cost V 2 bases and J 3 bases, with 5 bases left between them. The CDR3 consists of 13 residues. The germline gives CDR1 PRHDT, CDR2 FYEKMQ (reference sequence). CDR3 residues: CASSLRGGNTIYF. The CDR3 region has the DNA TGTGCCAGCAGCTTAAGAGGTGGAAACACCATATATTTT.

The table lists this clone with a few counts. V gene TRBV4-3 combines with J gene TRBJ1-1; tentatively, D is TRBD1 (5 bases). This CDR3 spans 13 amino acids. The V gene's germline CDR1 is LGHNA and CDR2 YSLEER. Trimming left V 0 bases short and J 7 bases short, with 9 bases between. CDR3 DNA sequence: TGCGCCAGCAGCCAAGATAGGGGCCGTGAAGCTTTCTTT. It translates to CASSQDRGREAFF.

The CDR3 nucleotides are TGTGCCAGCAGTTTTCAGGGGCAGCCCCAGCATTTT. It specifies CASSFQGQPQHF. The V call is TRBV27, the J call TRBJ1-5; D is possibly TRBD1 (6 bases). From germline, CDR1 is MNHEY and CDR2 SMNVEV (reference sequence). The ends were cut back, 3 bases at V and 7 bases at J, with 7 bases in the middle. This CDR3 region has 12 residues.